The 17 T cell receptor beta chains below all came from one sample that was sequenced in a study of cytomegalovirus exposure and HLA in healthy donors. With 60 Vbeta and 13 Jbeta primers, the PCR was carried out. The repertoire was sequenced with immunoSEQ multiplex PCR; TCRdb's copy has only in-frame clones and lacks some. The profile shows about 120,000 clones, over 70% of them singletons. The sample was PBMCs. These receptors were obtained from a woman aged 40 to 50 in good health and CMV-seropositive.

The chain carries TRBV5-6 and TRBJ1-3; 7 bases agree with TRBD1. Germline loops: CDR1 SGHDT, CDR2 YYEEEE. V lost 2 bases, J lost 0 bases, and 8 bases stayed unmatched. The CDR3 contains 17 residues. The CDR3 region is CASSLKGQRLSGNTIYF. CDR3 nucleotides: TGTGCCAGCAGCTTAAAGGGACAGCGACTCTCTGGAAACACCATATATTTT.

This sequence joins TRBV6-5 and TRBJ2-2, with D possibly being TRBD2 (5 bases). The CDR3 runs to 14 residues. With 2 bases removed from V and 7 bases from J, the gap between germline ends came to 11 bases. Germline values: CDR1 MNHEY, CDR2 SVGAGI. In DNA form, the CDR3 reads TGTGCCAGCAGTTACACAGCCGGGATCGGGGAGCTGTTTTTT. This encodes CASSYTAGIGELFF.

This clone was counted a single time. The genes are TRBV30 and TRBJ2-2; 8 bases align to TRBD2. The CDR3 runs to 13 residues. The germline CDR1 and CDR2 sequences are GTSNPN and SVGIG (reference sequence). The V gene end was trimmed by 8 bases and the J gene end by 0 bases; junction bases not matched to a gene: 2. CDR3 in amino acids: CAAGGANTGELFF. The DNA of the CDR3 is TGTGCCGCCGGGGGGGCGAACACCGGGGAGCTGTTTTTT.

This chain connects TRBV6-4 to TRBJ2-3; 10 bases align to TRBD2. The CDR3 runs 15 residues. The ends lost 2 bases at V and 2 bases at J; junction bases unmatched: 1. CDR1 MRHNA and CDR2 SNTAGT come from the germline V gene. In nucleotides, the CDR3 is TGTGCCAGCAGTGACAGCGGGAGGGCCACAGATACGCAGTATTTT. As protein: CASSDSGRATDTQYF.

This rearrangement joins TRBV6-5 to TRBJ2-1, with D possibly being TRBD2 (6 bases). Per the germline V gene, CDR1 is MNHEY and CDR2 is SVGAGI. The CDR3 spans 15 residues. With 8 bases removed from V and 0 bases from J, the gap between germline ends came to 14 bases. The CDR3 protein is CASDPNGGSYNEQFF. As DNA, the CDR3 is TGTGCCAGCGACCCTAACGGGGGCTCCTACAATGAGCAGTTCTTC.

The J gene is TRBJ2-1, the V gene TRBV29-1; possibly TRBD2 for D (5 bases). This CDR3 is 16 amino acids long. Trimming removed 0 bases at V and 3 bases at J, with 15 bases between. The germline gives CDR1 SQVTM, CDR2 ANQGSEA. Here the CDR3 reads CSVEDRGPGYYNEQFF. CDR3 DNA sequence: TGCAGCGTTGAAGATCGCGGGCCCGGCTACTACAATGAGCAGTTCTTC.

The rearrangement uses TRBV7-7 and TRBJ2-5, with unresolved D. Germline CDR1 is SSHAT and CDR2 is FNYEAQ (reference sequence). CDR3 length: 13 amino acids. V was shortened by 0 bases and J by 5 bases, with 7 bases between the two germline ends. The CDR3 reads CASSLALRETQYF. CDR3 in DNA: TGTGCCAGCAGCTTAGCGCTACGGGAGACCCAGTACTTC.

CDR3 sequence reads: CASSVGALGAGELFF. CDR3 sequence (DNA): TGTGCCAGCAGCGTAGGGGCCTTAGGGGCCGGGGAGCTGTTTTTT. This chain joins TRBV9 and TRBJ2-2, with D tentatively TRBD1 (5 bases). Germline-derived CDR1 and CDR2 are SGDLS and YYNGEE. Trimming took off 0 bases at V and 6 bases at J, with 12 bases between the two ends. This CDR3 contains 15 residues.

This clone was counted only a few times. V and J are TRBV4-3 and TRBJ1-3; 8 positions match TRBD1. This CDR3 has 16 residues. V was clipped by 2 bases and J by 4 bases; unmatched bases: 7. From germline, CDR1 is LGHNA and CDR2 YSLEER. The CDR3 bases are TGCGCCAGCAGCCAAACCAGGGGGCGCGAAGGAAACACCATATATTTT. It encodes CASSQTRGREGNTIYF.

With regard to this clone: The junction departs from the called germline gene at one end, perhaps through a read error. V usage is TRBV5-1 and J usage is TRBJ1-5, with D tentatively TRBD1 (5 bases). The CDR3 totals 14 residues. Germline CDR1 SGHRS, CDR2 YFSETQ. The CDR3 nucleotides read TGCGTCAGCAGCCCCACAGGAAACAATCAGCCCCAGCATTTT. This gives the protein CVSSPTGNNQPQHF.

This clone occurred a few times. Written as DNA, the CDR3 is TGTGCCAGCAGCCCCAGGGTAAACTATGGCTACACCTTC. This translates into CASSPRVNYGYTF. The V and J genes are TRBV7-9 and TRBJ1-2; tentatively, D is TRBD1 (5 bases). Germline CDR1 and CDR2: SEHNR and FQNEAQ (reference sequence). This CDR3 is built from 13 residues. Trimming removed 5 bases from V and 2 bases from J, with 9 bases in between.

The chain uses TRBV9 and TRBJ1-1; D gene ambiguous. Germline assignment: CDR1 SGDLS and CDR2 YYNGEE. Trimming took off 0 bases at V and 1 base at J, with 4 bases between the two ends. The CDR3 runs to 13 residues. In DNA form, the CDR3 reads TGTGCCAGCAGCGTAGACAGGAACACTGAAGCTTTCTTT. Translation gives CASSVDRNTEAFF.

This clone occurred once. DNA of the CDR3: TGCGCCAGCAGCTTGAGGGACAGCGTTGGGACTAATGAAAAACTGTTTTTT. Translating gives CASSLRDSVGTNEKLFF. The genes are TRBV5-1 and TRBJ1-4, with 7 bases that match TRBD1. Germline CDR1 SGHRS, CDR2 YFSETQ. The CDR3 loop spans 17 amino acids. V was pared by 1 base and J by 2 bases, with 8 bases of the junction left unmatched.

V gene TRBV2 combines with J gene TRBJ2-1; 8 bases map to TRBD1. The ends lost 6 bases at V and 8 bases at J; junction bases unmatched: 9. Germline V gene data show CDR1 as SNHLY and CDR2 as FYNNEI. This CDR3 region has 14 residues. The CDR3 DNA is TGTGCCAGCAGGCAGGGGGCCATGATCGATGAGCAGTTCTTC. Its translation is CASRQGAMIDEQFF.

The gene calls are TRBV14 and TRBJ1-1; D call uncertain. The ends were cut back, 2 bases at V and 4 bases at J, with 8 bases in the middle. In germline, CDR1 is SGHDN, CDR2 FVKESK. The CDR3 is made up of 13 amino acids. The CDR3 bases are TGTGCCAGCAGCCAACGGGTCATCACTGAAGCTTTCTTT. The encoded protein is CASSQRVITEAFF.

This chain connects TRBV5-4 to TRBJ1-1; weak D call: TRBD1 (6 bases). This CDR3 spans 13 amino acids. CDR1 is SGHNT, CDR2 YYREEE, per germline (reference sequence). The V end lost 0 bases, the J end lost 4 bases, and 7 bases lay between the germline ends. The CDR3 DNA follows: TGTGCCAGCAGCTTGGAACAGGGCACTGAAGCTTTCTTT. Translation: CASSLEQGTEAFF.

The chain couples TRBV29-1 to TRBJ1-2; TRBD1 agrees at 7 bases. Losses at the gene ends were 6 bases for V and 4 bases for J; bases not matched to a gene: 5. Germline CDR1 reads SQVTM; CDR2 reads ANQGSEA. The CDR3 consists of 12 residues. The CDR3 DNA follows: TGCAGCGTGGCACAGGGGAGCTATGGCTACACCTTC. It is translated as CSVAQGSYGYTF. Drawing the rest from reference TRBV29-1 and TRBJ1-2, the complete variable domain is SAVISQKPSRDICQRGTSLTIQCQVDSQVTMMFWYRQQPGQSLTLIATANQGSEATYESGFVIDKFPISRPNLTFSTLTVSNMSPEDSSIYLCSVAQGSYGYTFGSGTRLTVV.